These 5 T cell receptor beta chains share one sample of origin, sequenced in a study of early T cells in non-severe SARS-CoV-2 infection. Via MiXCR, TCRdb re-called the 5' RACE reads, giving one row per CDR3 protein. The sample shows 20,000 to 25,000 distinct CDR3 sequences, approximately 4.3% of them seen only once. Sequenced: whole blood. The source of these receptors is an adult who was a healthcare worker with PCR-confirmed SARS-CoV-2 infection or an uninfected control (not recorded which).

This sequence joins TRBV19 and TRBJ1-6; 7 bases fit TRBD1. The CDR3 extends over 15 amino acids. Germline V gives CDR1 LNHDA, CDR2 SQIVND (reference sequence). J lost 0 bases, V lost 10 bases, and 6 bases had no gene match. CDR3 protein: CATRQGSSYNSPLHF. Here the CDR3 DNA reads TGTGCCACCAGACAGGGCAGCTCCTATAATTCACCCCTCCACTTT. Together with reference TRBV19 and TRBJ1-6, the CDR3 gives the full variable domain: DGGITQSPKYLFRKEGQNVTLSCEQNLNHDAMYWYRQDPGQGLRLIYYSQIVNDFQKGDIAEGYSVSREKKESFPLTVTSAQKNPTAFYLCATRQGSSYNSPLHFGNGTRLTVT.

This clonotype has ten or more counts. CDR3: CASSRELPNTGELFF. Written as DNA, the CDR3 is TGTGCCAGCAGCCGGGAGCTTCCGAACACCGGGGAGCTGTTTTTT. V gene TRBV7-2 combines with J gene TRBJ2-2; weak D call: TRBD2 (6 bases). In germline, CDR1 is SGHTA, CDR2 FQGNSA. V was shortened by 5 bases and J by 0 bases, with 10 bases between the two germline ends. There are 15 residues in the CDR3.

The sample holds many counts of this clonotype. A read error may account for a junction end that differs from germline. The CDR3 DNA reads as TGTGCCAGCAGCTTCGTTAGCGCATACTCCTACGAACAGTACTTC. Its translation: CASSFVSAYSYEQYF. The V call is TRBV7-9, the J call TRBJ2-7; the D gene is possibly TRBD2 (5 bases). Germline V CDR1 and CDR2: SEHNR, FQNEAQ (reference sequence). The CDR3 covers 15 residues.

This clonotype was counted ten times or more. The chain uses TRBV6-5 and TRBJ1-2; a possible D gene is TRBD1 (5 bases). V lost 7 bases to trimming and J lost 4 bases, with 7 bases between them. The CDR3 is 11 amino acids. Germline V CDR1 and CDR2: MNHEY, SVGAGI. CDR3 loop: CASTRGYGYTF. CDR3 coding DNA: TGTGCCAGCACGAGGGGCTATGGCTACACCTTC.

This chain connects TRBV19 to TRBJ2-6, with D tentatively TRBD2 (5 bases). Trimming removed 7 bases from V and 0 bases from J, with 16 bases in between. CDR3 size: 17 residues. Per the germline V gene, CDR1 is LNHDA and CDR2 is SQIVND (reference sequence). The CDR3 DNA follows: TGTGCCAGTACACGGAATGACGGGATCTCTGGGGCCAACGTCCTGACTTTC. This codes for CASTRNDGISGANVLTF. The full variable domain, its missing parts supplied by reference TRBV19 and TRBJ2-6, is DGGITQSPKYLFRKEGQNVTLSCEQNLNHDAMYWYRQDPGQGLRLIYYSQIVNDFQKGDIAEGYSVSREKKESFPLTVTSAQKNPTAFYLCASTRNDGISGANVLTFGAGSRLTVL.